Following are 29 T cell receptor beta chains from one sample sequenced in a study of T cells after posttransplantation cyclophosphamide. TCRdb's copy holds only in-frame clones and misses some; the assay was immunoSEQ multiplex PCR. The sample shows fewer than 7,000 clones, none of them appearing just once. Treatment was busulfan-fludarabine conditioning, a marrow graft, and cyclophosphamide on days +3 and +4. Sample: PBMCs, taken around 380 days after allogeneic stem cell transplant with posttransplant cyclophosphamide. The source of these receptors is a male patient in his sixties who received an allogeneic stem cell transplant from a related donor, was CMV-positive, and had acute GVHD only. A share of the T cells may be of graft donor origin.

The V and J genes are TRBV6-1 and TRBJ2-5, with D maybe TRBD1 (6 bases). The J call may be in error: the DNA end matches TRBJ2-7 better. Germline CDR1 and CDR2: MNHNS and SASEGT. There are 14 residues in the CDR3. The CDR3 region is CASSEMRQAYEQYF. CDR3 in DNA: TGTGCCAGCAGTGAAATGAGACAGGCCTACGAGCAGTACTTC.

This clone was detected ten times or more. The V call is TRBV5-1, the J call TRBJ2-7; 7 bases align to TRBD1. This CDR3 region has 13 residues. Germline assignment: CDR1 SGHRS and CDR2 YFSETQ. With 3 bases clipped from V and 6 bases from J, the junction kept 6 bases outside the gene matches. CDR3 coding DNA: TGCGCCAGCAGCTGGGGACAGTCGCCCGAGCAGTACTTC. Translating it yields CASSWGQSPEQYF.

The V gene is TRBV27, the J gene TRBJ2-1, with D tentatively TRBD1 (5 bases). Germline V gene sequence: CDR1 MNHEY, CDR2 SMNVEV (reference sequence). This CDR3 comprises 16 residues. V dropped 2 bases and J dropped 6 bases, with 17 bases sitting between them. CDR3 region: CASSLVGPRPANEQFF. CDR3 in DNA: TGTGCCAGCAGTTTAGTGGGGCCAAGGCCCGCCAATGAGCAGTTCTTC.

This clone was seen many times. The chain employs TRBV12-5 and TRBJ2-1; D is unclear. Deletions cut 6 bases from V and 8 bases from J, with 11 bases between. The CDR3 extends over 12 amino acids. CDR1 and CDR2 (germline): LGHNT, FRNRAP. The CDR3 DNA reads TGTGCTAGTGGCCCTCTTCGGGATGAGCAGTTCTTC. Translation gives CASGPLRDEQFF.

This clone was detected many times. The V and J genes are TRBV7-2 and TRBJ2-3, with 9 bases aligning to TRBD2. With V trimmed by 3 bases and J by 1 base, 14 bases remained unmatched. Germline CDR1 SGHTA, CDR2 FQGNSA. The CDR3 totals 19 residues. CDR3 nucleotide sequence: TGTGCCAGCAGCTTTCGGAGCGGGGGGTCAGTGACTGGCACAGATACGCAGTATTTT. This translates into CASSFRSGGSVTGTDTQYF. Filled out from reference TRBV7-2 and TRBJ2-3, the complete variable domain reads GAGVSQSPSNKVTEKGKDVELRCDPISGHTALYWYRQSLGQGLEFLIYFQGNSAPDKSGLPSDRFSAERTGGSVSTLTIQRTQQEDSAVYLCASSFRSGGSVTGTDTQYFGPGTRLTVL.

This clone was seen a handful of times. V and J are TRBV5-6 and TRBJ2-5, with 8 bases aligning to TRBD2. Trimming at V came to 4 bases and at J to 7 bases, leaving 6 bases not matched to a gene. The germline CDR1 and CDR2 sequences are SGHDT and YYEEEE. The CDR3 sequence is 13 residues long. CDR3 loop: CASSPPGGATQYF. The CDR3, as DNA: TGTGCCAGCAGCCCCCCGGGAGGGGCGACCCAGTACTTC.

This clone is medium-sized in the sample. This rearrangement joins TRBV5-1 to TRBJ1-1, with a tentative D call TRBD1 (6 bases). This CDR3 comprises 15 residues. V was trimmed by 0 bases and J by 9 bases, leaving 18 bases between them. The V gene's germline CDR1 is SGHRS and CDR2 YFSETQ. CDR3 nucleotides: TGCGCCAGCAGCTTGGACCCAGGGGCTTCTTTAAAAGCTTTCTTT. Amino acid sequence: CASSLDPGASLKAFF.

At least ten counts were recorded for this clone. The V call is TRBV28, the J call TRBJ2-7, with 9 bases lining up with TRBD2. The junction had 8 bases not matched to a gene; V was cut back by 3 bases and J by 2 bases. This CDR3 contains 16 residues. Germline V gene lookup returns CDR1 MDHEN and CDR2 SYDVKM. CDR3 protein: CASSLGGAGGTYEQYF. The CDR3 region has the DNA TGTGCCAGCAGTTTGGGGGGAGCGGGAGGCACCTACGAGCAGTACTTC.

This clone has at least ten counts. As DNA, the CDR3 is TGCGCCAGCAGCCTGAGGGGGACTAGCGTTGACTTAGGGGAGACCCAGTACTTC. This codes for CASSLRGTSVDLGETQYF. The chain carries TRBV4-1 and TRBJ2-5, with 10 positions matching TRBD2. Per the germline V gene, CDR1 is MGHRA and CDR2 is YSYEKL. This CDR3 is built from 18 residues. The V segment lost 4 bases and the J segment 5 bases; nucleotides outside the gene matches: 16.

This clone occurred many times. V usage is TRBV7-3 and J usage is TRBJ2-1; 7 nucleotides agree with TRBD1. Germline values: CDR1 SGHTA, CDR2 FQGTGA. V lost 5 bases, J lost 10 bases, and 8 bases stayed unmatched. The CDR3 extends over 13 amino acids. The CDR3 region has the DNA TGTGCCAGCAGCCCACGTCGACAGGGCGAGCAGTTCTTC. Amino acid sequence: CASSPRRQGEQFF.

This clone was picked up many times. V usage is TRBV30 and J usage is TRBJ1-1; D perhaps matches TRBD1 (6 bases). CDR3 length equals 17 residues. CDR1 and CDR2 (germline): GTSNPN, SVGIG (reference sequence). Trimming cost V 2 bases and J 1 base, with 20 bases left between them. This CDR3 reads CAWSTPKWTAGNTEAFF. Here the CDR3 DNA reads TGTGCCTGGAGTACCCCTAAATGGACAGCCGGGAACACTGAAGCTTTCTTT.

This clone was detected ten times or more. CDR3 DNA sequence: TGTGCCAGCAGTTACTCGGCTAGCGGGGCAAAAGAGACCCAGTACTTC. It specifies CASSYSASGAKETQYF. The V call is TRBV6-5, the J call TRBJ2-5, with 9 bases fitting TRBD2. The CDR3 runs 16 residues. Germline trimming cut 0 bases from V and 3 bases from J; bases unmatched to any gene: 5. Germline V gene sequence: CDR1 MNHEY, CDR2 SVGAGI.

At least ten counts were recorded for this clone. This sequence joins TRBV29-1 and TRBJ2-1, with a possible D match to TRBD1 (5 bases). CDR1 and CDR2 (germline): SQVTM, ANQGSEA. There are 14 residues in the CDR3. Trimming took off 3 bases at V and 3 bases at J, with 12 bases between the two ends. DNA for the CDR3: TGCAGCGTTGAGAACCAGGGTTACTACAATGAGCAGTTCTTC. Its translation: CSVENQGYYNEQFF.

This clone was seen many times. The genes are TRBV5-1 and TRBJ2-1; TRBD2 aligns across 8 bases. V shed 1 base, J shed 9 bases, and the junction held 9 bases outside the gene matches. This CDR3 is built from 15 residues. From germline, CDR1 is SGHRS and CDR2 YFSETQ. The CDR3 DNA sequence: TGCGCCAGCAGCTTGAACCAAGGACTAGCTTTTGAGCAGTTCTTC. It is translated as CASSLNQGLAFEQFF.

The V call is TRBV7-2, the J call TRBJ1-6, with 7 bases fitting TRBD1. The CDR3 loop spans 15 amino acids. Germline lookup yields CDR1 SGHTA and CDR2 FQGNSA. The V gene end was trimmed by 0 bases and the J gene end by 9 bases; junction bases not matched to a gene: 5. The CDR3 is CASSLATGTGSPLHF. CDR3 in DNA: TGTGCCAGCAGCTTAGCGACAGGGACTGGTTCACCCCTCCACTTT.

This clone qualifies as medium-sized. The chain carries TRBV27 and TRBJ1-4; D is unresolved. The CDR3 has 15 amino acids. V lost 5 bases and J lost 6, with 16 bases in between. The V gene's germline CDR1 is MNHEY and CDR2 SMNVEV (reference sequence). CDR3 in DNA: TGTGCCAGCAGTCCTTCCCGGGGTATAGATGAAAAACTGTTTTTT. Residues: CASSPSRGIDEKLFF.

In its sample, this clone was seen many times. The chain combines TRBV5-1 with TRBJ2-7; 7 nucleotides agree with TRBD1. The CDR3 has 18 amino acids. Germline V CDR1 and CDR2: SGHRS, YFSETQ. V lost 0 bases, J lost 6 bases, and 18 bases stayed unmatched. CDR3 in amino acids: CASSLASNGQASTFEQYF. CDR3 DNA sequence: TGCGCCAGCAGCTTGGCCTCGAATGGACAGGCAAGTACTTTCGAGCAGTACTTC.

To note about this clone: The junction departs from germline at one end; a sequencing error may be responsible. CDR3 sequence: CASSLARHYNEQFF. The CDR3 nucleotides read TGTGCCAGCAGCTTGGCTAGGCATTACAATGAGCAGTTCTTC. The V call is TRBV5-3, the J call TRBJ2-1; unclear D gene. TRBV5-3 belongs to the ORF category, with a function that is uncertain. The CDR3 sequence is 14 residues long.

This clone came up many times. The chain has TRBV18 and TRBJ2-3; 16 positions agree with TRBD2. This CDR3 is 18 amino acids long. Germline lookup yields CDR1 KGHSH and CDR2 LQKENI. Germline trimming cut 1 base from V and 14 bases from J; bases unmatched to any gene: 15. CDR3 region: CASSPRQGLAGGPTKAYF. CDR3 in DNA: TGTGCCAGCTCACCACGGCAGGGACTAGCGGGGGGGCCAACGAAGGCGTATTTT.

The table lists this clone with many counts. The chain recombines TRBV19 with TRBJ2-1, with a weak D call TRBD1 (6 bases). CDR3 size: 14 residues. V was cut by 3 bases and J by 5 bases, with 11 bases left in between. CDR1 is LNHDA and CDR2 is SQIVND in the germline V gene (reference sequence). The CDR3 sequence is CASSMGRGHNEQFF. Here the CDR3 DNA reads TGTGCCAGTAGTATGGGCAGGGGCCACAATGAGCAGTTCTTC.

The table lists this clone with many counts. As DNA, the CDR3 is TGTGCCAGCAGCTTAGGAGGTTTAGAAAAACTGTTTTTT. Residues: CASSLGGLEKLFF. This rearrangement joins TRBV5-6 to TRBJ1-4; no clear D gene. The V gene lost 2 bases and the J gene lost 8 bases, with 10 bases spanning the gap. Per germline, CDR1 SGHDT and CDR2 YYEEEE. The CDR3 runs to 13 residues.

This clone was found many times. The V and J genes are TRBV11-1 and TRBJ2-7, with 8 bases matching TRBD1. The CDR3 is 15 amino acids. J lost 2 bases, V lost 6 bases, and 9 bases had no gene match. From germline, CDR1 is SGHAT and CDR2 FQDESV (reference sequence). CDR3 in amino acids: CASSLPRTGTYEQYF. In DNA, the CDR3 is TGTGCCAGCAGTTTACCCCGGACAGGGACCTACGAGCAGTACTTC.

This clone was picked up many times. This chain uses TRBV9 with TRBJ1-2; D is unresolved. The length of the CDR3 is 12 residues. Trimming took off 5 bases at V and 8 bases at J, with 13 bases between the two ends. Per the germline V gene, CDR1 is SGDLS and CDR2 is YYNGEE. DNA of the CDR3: TGTGCCAGCAGACCATCCGCGGGGGGCTACACCTTC. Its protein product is CASRPSAGGYTF.

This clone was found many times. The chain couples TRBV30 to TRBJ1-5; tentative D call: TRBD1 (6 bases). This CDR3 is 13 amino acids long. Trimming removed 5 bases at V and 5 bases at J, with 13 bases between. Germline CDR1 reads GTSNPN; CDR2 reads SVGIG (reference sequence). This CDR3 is CAWRPGVDQPQHF. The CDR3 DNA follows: TGTGCCTGGCGACCAGGGGTCGATCAGCCCCAGCATTTT.

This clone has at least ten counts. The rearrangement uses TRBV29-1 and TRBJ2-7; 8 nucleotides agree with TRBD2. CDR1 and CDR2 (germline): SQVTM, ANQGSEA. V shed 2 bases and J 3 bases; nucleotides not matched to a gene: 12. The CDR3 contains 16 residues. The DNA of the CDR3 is TGCAGCGTTGAAAGGGTAAGAAAAGCGGGAGACTACGAGCAGTACTTC. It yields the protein CSVERVRKAGDYEQYF.

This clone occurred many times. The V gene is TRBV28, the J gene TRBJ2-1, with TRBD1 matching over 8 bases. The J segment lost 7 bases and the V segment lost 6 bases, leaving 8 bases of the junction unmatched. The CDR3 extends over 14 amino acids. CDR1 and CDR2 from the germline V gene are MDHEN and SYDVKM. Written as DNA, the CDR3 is TGTGCCAGCAGCCTTGGACAGGGAGCGAATGAGCAGTTCTTC. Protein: CASSLGQGANEQFF.

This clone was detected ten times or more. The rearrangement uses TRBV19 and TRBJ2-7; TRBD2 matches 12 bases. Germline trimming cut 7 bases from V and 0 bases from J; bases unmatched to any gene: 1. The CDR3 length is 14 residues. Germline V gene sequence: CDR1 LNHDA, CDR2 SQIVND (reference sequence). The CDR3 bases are TGTGCCAGTAAGACTAGCGGGGGCTCCTACGAGCAGTACTTC. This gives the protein CASKTSGGSYEQYF. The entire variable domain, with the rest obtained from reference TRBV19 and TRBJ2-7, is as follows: DGGITQSPKYLFRKEGQNVTLSCEQNLNHDAMYWYRQDPGQGLRLIYYSQIVNDFQKGDIAEGYSVSREKKESFPLTVTSAQKNPTAFYLCASKTSGGSYEQYFGPGTRLTVT.

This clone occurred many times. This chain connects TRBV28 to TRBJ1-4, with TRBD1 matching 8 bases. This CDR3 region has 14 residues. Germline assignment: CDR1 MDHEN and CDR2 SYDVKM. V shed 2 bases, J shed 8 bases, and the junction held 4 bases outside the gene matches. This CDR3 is CASSLTDRAEKLFF. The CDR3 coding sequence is TGTGCCAGCAGTTTAACGGACAGGGCAGAAAAACTGTTTTTT.

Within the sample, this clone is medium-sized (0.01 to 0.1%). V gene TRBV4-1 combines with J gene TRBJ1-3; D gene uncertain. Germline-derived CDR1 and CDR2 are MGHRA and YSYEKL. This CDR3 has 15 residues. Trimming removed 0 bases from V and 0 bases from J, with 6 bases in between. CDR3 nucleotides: TGCGCCAGCAGCCAAGACTTGAGCTCTGGAAACACCATATATTTT. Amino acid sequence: CASSQDLSSGNTIYF.